The next 5 T cell receptor beta chains were all read from a single sample in a study of glioma-infiltrating T cells. TCR alpha and beta CDR3 regions were amplified from RNA using iRepertoire nested multiplex PCR. TCRdb re-called the multiplex PCR reads with MiXCR, one entry per CDR3 protein. The repertoire holds about 180,000 distinct CDR3 sequences, with 43% as singletons. Material for sequencing was glioma tissue, nonneoplastic brain tissue, or PBMCs (not recorded which). These receptors all stem from a human donor with low-grade glioma or glioblastoma, undergoing nonglioma brain surgery, or in good health (not recorded which).

This clonotype has just a few counts. This chain uses TRBV24-1 with TRBJ1-2; 8 bases map to TRBD1. The germline CDR1 and CDR2 sequences are KGHDR and SFDVKD. The J segment lost 2 bases and the V segment lost 4 bases, leaving 5 bases of the junction unmatched. The length of the CDR3 is 15 residues. The CDR3 here is CATSDHRTGNYGYTF. The CDR3 DNA reads TGTGCCACCAGTGACCACCGGACAGGGAACTATGGCTACACCTTC.

Worth noting for this clonotype: The conserved phenylalanine or tryptophan normally closing the CDR3 is absent here, so this likely arose from a read error. The rearrangement links TRBV5-1 to TRBJ1-1, with D possibly matching TRBD1 (5 bases). Between the trimmed V and J ends, which lost 3 bases and 4 bases, there was a span of 10 bases. Germline V lookup: CDR1 SGHRS, CDR2 YFSETQ. This CDR3 region has 13 residues. The CDR3 region is CASSSTGATEAFL. In DNA, the CDR3 is TGCGCCAGCAGCTCCACAGGTGCCACTGAAGCTTTCCTT.

The gene calls are TRBV4-1 and TRBJ1-1, with D unresolved. The V end lost 1 base, the J end lost 3 bases, and 15 bases lay between the germline ends. The CDR3 is made up of 16 amino acids. Germline V CDR1 and CDR2: MGHRA, YSYEKL. The CDR3 protein is CASSQGLRTGDTEAFF. In DNA form, the CDR3 reads TGCGCCAGCAGCCAAGGTTTGAGGACCGGCGACACTGAAGCTTTCTTT.

The genes are TRBV28 and TRBJ2-5; no clear D gene. This CDR3 contains 12 residues. The V gene lost 8 bases and the J gene lost 5 bases, with 12 bases spanning the gap. CDR1 is MDHEN, CDR2 SYDVKM, per germline. DNA of the CDR3: TGTGCCAGCGGCAGCGTTCGGGAGACCCAGTACTTC. Encoded protein: CASGSVRETQYF.

The chain has TRBV28 and TRBJ2-1; D is undetermined. V was clipped by 0 bases and J by 3 bases, with 15 bases between them. Germline V gene data show CDR1 as MDHEN and CDR2 as SYDVKM. The CDR3 is 17 amino acids. The CDR3 loop reads CASSLCNLDPNYNEQFF. The CDR3 DNA follows: TGTGCCAGCAGTTTATGCAACTTAGATCCCAACTACAATGAGCAGTTCTTC.